This is a list of T cell receptor beta chains from one sample in a study of beta chain features in type 1 diabetes. Libraries were prepared by immunoSEQ multiplex PCR; TCRdb keeps only in-frame clonotypes and omits some of them. The sample consists of 300,000 to 400,000 clones, roughly 9% of them appearing once. The sequencing sample was made of central memory CD4+ T cells from blood. The origin of the receptors is a man aged 30-40 years with type 1 diabetes. CDR3s include the opening cysteine and the closing phenylalanine or tryptophan. D genes are given only for firm matches. Size tells how often a clone was seen (once, few, many) or the class of an expanded clone, and some rows leave it out.

>TRBJ2-3|TRBV11-3|-|TRBD2
TGTGCCAGCAAGCCGGGGGGAACAGATACGCAGTATTTT
CASKPGGTDTQYF
>TRBJ2-3|TRBV12-5|-|TRBD2
TGTGCTAGTGGTCCGGGACTAGCGGGCACAGATACGCAGTATTTT
CASGPGLAGTDTQYF
>TRBJ2-3|TRBV27|few|-
TGTGCCACCAGACCTCGTAGCACAGATACGCAGTATTTT
CATRPRSTDTQYF
>TRBJ2-7|TRBV6-5|few|-
TGTGCCAGCAGTAAGGGGGATACTTCCTACGAGCAGTACTTC
CASSKGDTSYEQYF
>TRBJ1-1|TRBV30|-|-
TGTGCCTGGAGCCCCGTGGACACTGAAGCTTTCTTT
CAWSPVDTEAFF
>TRBJ1-4|TRBV6-5|few|-
TGTGCCAGCAGTAGCCGAGCAACTAATGAAAAACTGTTTTTT
CASSSRATNEKLFF
>TRBJ2-1|TRBV29-1|-|TRBD1
TGCAGCGTTGAAAGGGACAGGGGTAATGAGCAGTTCTTC
CSVERDRGNEQFF
>TRBJ2-1|TRBV6-5|few|-
TGTGCCAGCAGTTTCTTCAATGAGCAGTTCTTC
CASSFFNEQFF
>TRBJ2-5|TRBV30|-|-
TGTGCCTGGAGTGTACGCGACCGACAAGAGACCCAGTACTTC
CAWSVRDRQETQYF
>TRBJ2-5|TRBV5-1|few|-
TGCGCCAGCAAACCCTTAATTGGGGAGACCCAGTACTTC
CASKPLIGETQYF
>TRBJ1-2|TRBV6-6|few|-
TGTGCCAGCAGTTACGGGACTGGCTACACCTTC
CASSYGTGYTF
>TRBJ2-3|TRBV5-1|few|TRBD2
TGCGCCAGCAGCTTTAATGTAGCGGGGGGAAGCACAGATACGCAGTATTTT
CASSFNVAGGSTDTQYF
>TRBJ1-1|TRBV12-5|many|-
TGTGCTAGTGGCCGGTCGGGCACTGAAGCTTTCTTT
CASGRSGTEAFF
>TRBJ2-2|TRBV5-1|-|-
TGCGCCAGCAGCCTCCGGGACGGAAACACCGGGGAGCTGTTTTTT
CASSLRDGNTGELFF
>TRBJ2-7|TRBV28|-|-
TGTGCCAGCAGTTTATCCGCGCAGGGAGGAGGAGAGCAGTACTTC
CASSLSAQGGGEQYF
>TRBJ2-1|TRBV27|few|-
TGTGCCAGCAGTTCCCCGGGATTGGGCCTCAATGAGCAGTTCTTC
CASSSPGLGLNEQFF
>TRBJ2-3|TRBV10-2|few|-
TGCGCCAGCAATGTAGAGGGGGGCACAGATACGCAGTATTTT
CASNVEGGTDTQYF
>TRBJ2-2|TRBV9|-|-
TGTGCCAGCAGCGTAGGACTGCTCGGGGAGCTGTTTTTT
CASSVGLLGELFF
>TRBJ1-4|TRBV19|-|-
TGTGCCAGTAGTATCCTTAATGAAAAACTGTTTTTT
CASSILNEKLFF
>TRBJ1-1|TRBV29-1|few|-
TGCAGCGTAAGGACAGAACTGAACACTGAAGCTTTCTTT
CSVRTELNTEAFF
>TRBJ2-5|TRBV9|few|-
TGTGCCAGCAGCGCGACATACGCCCGAGGGGGTCGGCAAGAGACCCAGTACTTC
CASSATYARGGRQETQYF
>TRBJ2-3|TRBV4-3|few|-
TGCGCCAGCAGCCAAGGAAGGGGAGCTGATACGCAGTATTTT
CASSQGRGADTQYF
>TRBJ2-5|TRBV6-6|many|-
TGTGCCAGCAGTTACTTACAGGAGACCCAGTACTTC
CASSYLQETQYF
>TRBJ1-1|TRBV19|-|TRBD1
TGTGCCAGTAGGGGCAGGGGGCTTACTGAAGCTTTCTTT
CASRGRGLTEAFF
>TRBJ2-3|TRBV7-7|-|TRBD1
TGTGCCAGCAGCTTAGGGACAGGGGTTGCAGATACGCAGTATTTT
CASSLGTGVADTQYF
>TRBJ2-7|TRBV13|many|-
TGTGCCAGCAGCCATGAAACAGGCTCCTACGAGCAGTACTTC
CASSHETGSYEQYF
>TRBJ2-5|TRBV11-2|few|-
TGTGCCAGCAGCCAAGGAGAGACCCAGTACTTC
CASSQGETQYF
>TRBJ2-5|TRBV29-1|-|TRBD1
TGCAGCGCGCGGGGACAGGGAGGGGAGACCCAGTACTTC
CSARGQGGETQYF
>TRBJ2-5|TRBV21-1|few|-
TGTGCCAGCAGCAAAGCGCTTTCACAGGCCGAGGAGACCCAGTACTTC
CASSKALSQAEETQYF
>TRBJ1-1|TRBV19|few|TRBD1
TGTGCCAGTAGTATGACAGGGGGCGGAACTGAAGCTTTCTTT
CASSMTGGGTEAFF